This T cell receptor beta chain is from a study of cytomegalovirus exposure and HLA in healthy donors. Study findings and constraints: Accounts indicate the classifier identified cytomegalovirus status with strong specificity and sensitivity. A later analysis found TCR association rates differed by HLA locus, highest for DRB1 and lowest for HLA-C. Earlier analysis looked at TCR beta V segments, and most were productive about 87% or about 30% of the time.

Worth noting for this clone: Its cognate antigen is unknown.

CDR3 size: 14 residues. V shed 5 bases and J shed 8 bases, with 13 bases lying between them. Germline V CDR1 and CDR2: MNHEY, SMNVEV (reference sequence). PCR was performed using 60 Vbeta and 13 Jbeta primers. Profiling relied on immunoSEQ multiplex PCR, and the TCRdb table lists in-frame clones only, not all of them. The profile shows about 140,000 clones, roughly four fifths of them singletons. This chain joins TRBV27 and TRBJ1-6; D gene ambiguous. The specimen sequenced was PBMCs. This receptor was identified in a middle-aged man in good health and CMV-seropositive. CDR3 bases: TGTGCCAGCAGTCTCTCATGGAGGGATTCACCCCTCCACTTT. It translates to CASSLSWRDSPLHF.